These 31 T cell receptor beta chains were all obtained from the same sample, sequenced in a study of lymphopenia after photon versus proton radiotherapy. Using immunoSEQ multiplex PCR, the repertoire was profiled, and TCRdb retains in-frame clones only, with some absent. Altogether some 15,000 clones are present, 65% to 90% being singletons, with the ten largest covering around a fifth. The material was peripheral blood, obtained from a patient treated with proton-based radiotherapy. These receptors were taken from a man in his 70s with pancreatic cancer.

This sequence joins TRBV5-4 and TRBJ1-1; 7 bases line up with TRBD1. This CDR3 comprises 14 residues. J was trimmed by 5 bases and V by 4 bases; bases with no gene match: 8. CDR1 and CDR2 from the germline V gene are SGHNT and YYREEE (reference sequence). CDR3 sequence (DNA): TGTGCCAGCAGCGTTAAAACAGGGGAGACTGAAGCTTTCTTT. Amino acids: CASSVKTGETEAFF.

The rearrangement uses TRBV6-5 and TRBJ2-3; 7 positions match TRBD1. V was pared by 6 bases and J by 4 bases, with 7 bases of the junction left unmatched. The CDR3 has 14 residues. Germline CDR1 is MNHEY and CDR2 is SVGAGI. As DNA, the CDR3 is TGTGCCAGCAGCCCCAGACAGGGCGCAGATACGCAGTATTTT. Translation: CASSPRQGADTQYF.

This chain uses TRBV7-8 with TRBJ2-3, with 7 bases identical to TRBD1. Germline V gives CDR1 SGHVS, CDR2 FQNEAQ. This CDR3 has 16 amino acids. The J segment lost 2 bases and the V segment lost 3 bases, leaving 8 bases of the junction unmatched. The CDR3 coding sequence is TGTGCCAGCAGCTTGGGGGACAGATCTTACACAGATACGCAGTATTTT. Translated: CASSLGDRSYTDTQYF.

CDR3 nucleotide sequence: TGTGCCAGCAGCTTAAAAGGCACGGAATGGACACACCAAGAGACCCAGTACTTC. It codes for CASSLKGTEWTHQETQYF. The chain is built from TRBV7-3 and TRBJ2-5; weak D call: TRBD1 (5 bases). V was trimmed by 1 base and J by 0 bases, leaving 18 bases between them. This CDR3 is 18 amino acids long. CDR1 SGHTA and CDR2 FQGTGA come from the germline V gene. The whole variable domain, filled in from reference TRBV7-3 and TRBJ2-5, reads GAGVSQTPSNKVTEKGKYVELRCDPISGHTALYWYRQSLGQGPEFLIYFQGTGAADDSGLPNDRFFAVRPEGSVSTLKIQRTERGDSAVYLCASSLKGTEWTHQETQYFGPGTRLLVL.

J is TRBJ2-6 and V is TRBV5-1; a weak D match, TRBD1 (5 bases). Trimming stripped 3 bases from V and 2 bases from J, with 12 bases between. CDR1 and CDR2 (germline): SGHRS, YFSETQ. The CDR3 covers 16 residues. CDR3 in DNA: TGCGCCAGCAGCTCCGGACACAGCGCTGGGGCCAACGTCCTGACTTTC. The encoded protein is CASSSGHSAGANVLTF.

This clone has more than one count but fewer than ten. The rearrangement joins TRBV10-3 to TRBJ1-5; no clear D gene. Germline CDR1 ENHRY, CDR2 SYGVKD. CDR3 length: 14 residues. V lost 6 bases and J lost 7, with 16 bases in between. This CDR3 is CAISGGTEGQPQHF. The CDR3 nucleotides are TGTGCCATCAGCGGAGGAACGGAAGGGCAGCCCCAGCATTTT.

The chain is built from TRBV29-1 and TRBJ1-1; 7 bases are a match to TRBD1. The junction had 9 bases not matched to a gene; V was cut back by 3 bases and J by 5 bases. The CDR3 runs to 14 residues. The V gene's germline CDR1 is SQVTM and CDR2 ANQGSEA. The CDR3 is CSVDVVGGRTEAFF. CDR3 coding DNA: TGCAGCGTTGACGTGGTAGGGGGCAGGACTGAAGCTTTCTTT.

This sequence joins TRBV5-5 and TRBJ1-1, with a weak D call TRBD1 (6 bases). The CDR3 loop spans 14 amino acids. Germline lookup yields CDR1 SGHKS and CDR2 YYEKEE (reference sequence). Trimming took 4 bases from V and 6 from J, leaving 16 bases between them. The DNA for the CDR3 is TGTGCCAGCAGCCGGGACCTACAGGGAGCTGAAGCTTTCTTT. It yields the protein CASSRDLQGAEAFF.

V and J are TRBV4-1 and TRBJ2-1, with a weak D call TRBD2 (6 bases). The CDR3 runs 17 residues. Trimming stripped 4 bases from V and 1 base from J, with 17 bases between. The germline CDR1 and CDR2 sequences are MGHRA and YSYEKL. CDR3 DNA: TGCGCCAGCAGCCGTCTGGGGGGAACCGGATCCTACAATGAGCAGTTCTTC. Amino acid sequence: CASSRLGGTGSYNEQFF.

The rearrangement links TRBV7-6 to TRBJ2-7; the D call may be TRBD1 or TRBD2 (5 bases each). Germline V gives CDR1 SGHVS, CDR2 FNYEAQ. The CDR3 runs 13 residues. The V gene lost 5 bases and the J gene lost 1 base, with 9 bases spanning the gap. CDR3: CASSRDQSYEQYF. The CDR3 DNA sequence: TGTGCCAGCAGCAGGGACCAATCCTACGAGCAGTACTTC.

The genes are TRBV18 and TRBJ2-2; D may be TRBD1 (6 bases). Trimming shortened V by 3 bases and J by 6 bases, and 17 bases separated the two germline ends. This CDR3 comprises 16 residues. Germline V gene sequence: CDR1 KGHSH, CDR2 LQKENI. The CDR3 DNA is TGTGCCAGCTCACCGACTTTGGACAGTAACCCCGGGGAGCTGTTTTTT. Protein product: CASSPTLDSNPGELFF.

This clone has more than one count but fewer than ten. The J gene is TRBJ2-2, the V gene TRBV18, with TRBD1 matching 7 bases. This CDR3 has 15 amino acids. Germline-derived CDR1 and CDR2 are KGHSH and LQKENI. Trimming at V came to 7 bases and at J to 0 bases, leaving 5 bases not matched to a gene. In DNA form, the CDR3 reads TGTGCCAGCTTGGGACAGCCAACGAACACCGGGGAGCTGTTTTTT. As protein: CASLGQPTNTGELFF.

J is TRBJ2-1 and V is TRBV5-5; a weak D match, TRBD1 (6 bases). V lost 2 bases to trimming and J lost 8 bases, with 20 bases between them. Per the germline V gene, CDR1 is SGHKS and CDR2 is YYEKEE (reference sequence). The CDR3 is made up of 16 amino acids. The CDR3 bases are TGTGCCAGCAGCTTACAGGGTAATGGAAGAGTCTATGAGCAGTTCTTC. Translated: CASSLQGNGRVYEQFF.

This clone showed up just a few times. The germline gene is not matched at one end of the junction; a read error may be the cause. V usage is TRBV18 and J usage is TRBJ2-4; 9 positions match TRBD1. Per germline, CDR1 KGHSH and CDR2 LQKENI. The CDR3 is 15 residues long. CDR3 protein: CASSAPLRTGDIQYF. DNA of the CDR3: TGTGCCAGCTCAGCACCTCTCCGGACAGGGGACATTCAGTACTTC.

The chain uses TRBV2 and TRBJ1-2; TRBD1 matches at 8 bases. Germline trimming cut 4 bases from V and 4 bases from J; bases unmatched to any gene: 5. The CDR3 has 14 amino acids. Germline V CDR1 and CDR2: SNHLY, FYNNEI. Here the CDR3 reads CASSVGQGTYGYTF. The CDR3 nucleotides are TGTGCCAGCAGTGTTGGACAGGGAACCTATGGCTACACCTTC.

The chain carries TRBV7-3 and TRBJ2-1; D gene ambiguous. The CDR3 is 15 amino acids. Germline lookup yields CDR1 SGHTA and CDR2 FQGTGA. V was cut by 6 bases and J by 4 bases, with 16 bases left in between. The CDR3: CASSPVFKGYNEQFF. CDR3 sequence (DNA): TGTGCCAGCAGTCCAGTTTTTAAGGGTTACAATGAGCAGTTCTTC.

J is TRBJ2-1 and V is TRBV5-6, with a weak D call TRBD1 (6 bases). This CDR3 contains 15 residues. The V gene lost 3 bases and the J gene lost 7 bases, with 17 bases spanning the gap. Germline-derived CDR1 and CDR2 are SGHDT and YYEEEE. CDR3 loop: CASSSDSKPRNEQFF. The CDR3 region has the DNA TGTGCCAGCAGCTCGGACAGCAAGCCCCGTAATGAGCAGTTCTTC.

The genes are TRBV27 and TRBJ1-5, with unresolved D. Germline assignment: CDR1 MNHEY and CDR2 SMNVEV (reference sequence). This CDR3 spans 15 amino acids. V was trimmed by 5 bases and J by 9 bases, leaving 20 bases between them. The CDR3 region has the DNA TGTGCCAGCAGTCCGCGATGGTCGGCGGGGATGCCCCAGCATTTT. It encodes CASSPRWSAGMPQHF.

V is TRBV29-1 and J is TRBJ1-5; D possibly corresponds to TRBD1 (6 bases). Germline CDR1 is SQVTM and CDR2 is ANQGSEA. V gave up 3 bases and J gave up 6 bases, with 12 bases separating them. This CDR3 has 13 amino acids. The CDR3: CSVDAGEGQPQHF. The CDR3 DNA reads TGCAGCGTTGATGCAGGGGAGGGTCAGCCCCAGCATTTT.

The V gene is TRBV6-4, the J gene TRBJ2-2; 12 bases align to TRBD2. Losses at the gene ends were 2 bases for V and 6 bases for J; bases not matched to a gene: 7. This CDR3 comprises 17 residues. Germline values: CDR1 MRHNA, CDR2 SNTAGT. CDR3 sequence reads: CASSDPTSGGDPGELFF. CDR3 bases: TGTGCCAGCAGTGACCCGACTAGCGGGGGCGACCCCGGGGAGCTGTTTTTT.

This clone was found once. The rearrangement links TRBV30 to TRBJ1-1; D unresolved. The CDR3 runs 13 residues. CDR1 GTSNPN and CDR2 SVGIG come from the germline V gene (reference sequence). V was cut by 3 bases and J by 9 bases, with 17 bases left in between. CDR3 residues: CAWSEWRSQQAFF. The CDR3 nucleotides are TGTGCCTGGAGCGAATGGAGAAGTCAGCAAGCTTTCTTT.

V is TRBV19 and J is TRBJ2-3, with D hard to call. The CDR3 has 13 residues. Trimming left V 7 bases short and J 4 bases short, with 12 bases between. Germline V lookup: CDR1 LNHDA, CDR2 SQIVND (reference sequence). The CDR3 loop is CASIGGASDTQYF. Written as DNA, the CDR3 is TGTGCCAGTATAGGCGGCGCGTCAGATACGCAGTATTTT.

The chain has TRBV7-2 and TRBJ2-7; TRBD1 matches 12 bases. The CDR3 runs 16 residues. Looked up from germline, CDR1 is SGHTA and CDR2 is FQGNSA. The V segment lost 5 bases and the J segment 7 bases; nucleotides outside the gene matches: 12. In DNA form, the CDR3 reads TGTGCCAGCAGCACCCCGTCGGGACAGGGGGCAAGGGAGCAGTACTTC. It is translated as CASSTPSGQGAREQYF. Looking up the rest from reference TRBV7-2 and TRBJ2-7 gives the full variable domain: GAGVSQSPSNKVTEKGKDVELRCDPISGHTALYWYRQSLGQGLEFLIYFQGNSAPDKSGLPSDRFSAERTGGSVSTLTIQRTQQEDSAVYLCASSTPSGQGAREQYFGPGTRLTVT.

Only one count was recorded for this clone. This chain joins TRBV5-1 and TRBJ1-1; D gene unclear. This CDR3 is built from 14 residues. Germline CDR1 reads SGHRS; CDR2 reads YFSETQ. V was shortened by 2 bases and J by 5 bases, with 13 bases between the two germline ends. The CDR3 is CASSFEDVGTEAFF. In nucleotides, the CDR3 is TGCGCCAGCAGCTTCGAGGACGTGGGTACTGAAGCTTTCTTT.

The rearrangement links TRBV18 to TRBJ1-1; unclear D gene. Germline V gene data show CDR1 as KGHSH and CDR2 as LQKENI. This CDR3 has 13 amino acids. The V end was cut by 3 bases, the J end by 10 bases, with 15 bases between. The CDR3 protein is CASSPLSERAAFF. DNA for the CDR3: TGTGCCAGCTCACCGCTGTCTGAAAGGGCAGCTTTCTTT.

This chain uses TRBV30 with TRBJ1-3; D uncertain. Germline V gene lookup returns CDR1 GTSNPN and CDR2 SVGIG (reference sequence). The CDR3 is made up of 14 amino acids. Trimming removed 1 base at V and 3 bases at J, with 10 bases between. CDR3 coding DNA: TGTGCCTGGAGTGCCTGGACGGGTGGAAACACCATATATTTT. Translated, it gives CAWSAWTGGNTIYF. Together with reference TRBV30 and TRBJ1-3, the CDR3 gives the full variable domain: SQTIHQWPATLVQPVGSPLSLECTVEGTSNPNLYWYRQAAGRGLQLLFYSVGIGQISSEVPQNLSASRPQDRQFILSSKKLLLSDSGFYLCAWSAWTGGNTIYFGEGSWLTVV.

V usage is TRBV13 and J usage is TRBJ2-7, with 8 bases lining up with TRBD1. With V trimmed by 5 bases and J by 3 bases, 9 bases remained unmatched. This CDR3 comprises 15 residues. CDR1 is PRHDT, CDR2 FYEKMQ, per germline (reference sequence). CDR3 bases: TGTGCCAGCAGCCCGTTAAGCAGGGGGCACTACGAGCAGTACTTC. Translation: CASSPLSRGHYEQYF.

CDR3 coding DNA: TGTGCTAGTGGTCCGGGGCCCATAAATCAGCCCCAGCATTTT. This encodes CASGPGPINQPQHF. The chain recombines TRBV12-5 with TRBJ1-5, with D tentatively TRBD1 (5 bases). Trimming removed 5 bases from V and 4 bases from J, with 12 bases in between. From germline, CDR1 is LGHNT and CDR2 FRNRAP. This CDR3 contains 14 residues.

The chain has TRBV18 and TRBJ2-4; D is unclear. This CDR3 spans 14 amino acids. The V gene's germline CDR1 is KGHSH and CDR2 LQKENI. V was trimmed by 2 bases and J by 0 bases, leaving 5 bases between them. The CDR3 loop reads CASSPEVAKNIQYF. Written as DNA, the CDR3 is TGTGCCAGCTCACCAGAAGTAGCCAAAAACATTCAGTACTTC. Looking up the rest from reference TRBV18 and TRBJ2-4 gives the full variable domain: NAGVMQNPRHLVRRRGQEARLRCSPMKGHSHVYWYRQLPEEGLKFMVYLQKENIIDESGMPKERFSAEFPKEGPSILRIQQVVRGDSAAYFCASSPEVAKNIQYFGAGTRLSVL.

The CDR3 DNA is TGTGCCAGTAGTATTCAGGGGGCGGGCACTGAAGCTTTCTTT. It translates to CASSIQGAGTEAFF. The V and J genes are TRBV19 and TRBJ1-1, with 8 bases aligning to TRBD1. With V trimmed by 3 bases and J by 4 bases, 4 bases remained unmatched. The CDR3 covers 14 residues. From germline, CDR1 is LNHDA and CDR2 SQIVND (reference sequence).

Only one count was recorded for this clone. The J gene is TRBJ2-1, the V gene TRBV19; D not certain. V lost 5 bases to trimming and J lost 4 bases, with 3 bases between them. The CDR3 consists of 11 residues. CDR1 and CDR2 (germline): LNHDA, SQIVND (reference sequence). CDR3 sequence: CASSAYNEQFF. The CDR3 DNA is TGTGCCAGTAGTGCTTACAATGAGCAGTTCTTC.